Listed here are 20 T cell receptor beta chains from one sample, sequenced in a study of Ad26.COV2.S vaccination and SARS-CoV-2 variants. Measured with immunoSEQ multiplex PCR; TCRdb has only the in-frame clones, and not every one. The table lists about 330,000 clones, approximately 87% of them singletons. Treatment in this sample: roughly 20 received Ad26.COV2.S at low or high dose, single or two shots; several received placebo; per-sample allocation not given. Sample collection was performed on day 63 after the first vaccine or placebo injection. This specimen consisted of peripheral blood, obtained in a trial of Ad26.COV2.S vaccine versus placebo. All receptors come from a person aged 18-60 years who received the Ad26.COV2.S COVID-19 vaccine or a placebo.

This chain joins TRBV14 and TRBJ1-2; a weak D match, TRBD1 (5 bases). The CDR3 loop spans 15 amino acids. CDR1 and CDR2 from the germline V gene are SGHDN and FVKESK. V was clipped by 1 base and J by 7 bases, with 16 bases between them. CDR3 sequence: CASSQGGRKTGGYTF. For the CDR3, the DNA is TGTGCCAGCAGCCAAGGGGGACGAAAAACCGGTGGCTACACCTTC.

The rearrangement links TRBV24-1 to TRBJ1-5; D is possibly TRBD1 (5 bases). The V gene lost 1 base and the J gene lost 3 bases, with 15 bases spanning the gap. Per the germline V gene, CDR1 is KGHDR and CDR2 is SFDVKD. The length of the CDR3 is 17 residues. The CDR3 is CATSDFAQGQYNQPQHF. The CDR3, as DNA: TGTGCCACCAGTGATTTTGCTCAAGGACAATACAATCAGCCCCAGCATTTT.

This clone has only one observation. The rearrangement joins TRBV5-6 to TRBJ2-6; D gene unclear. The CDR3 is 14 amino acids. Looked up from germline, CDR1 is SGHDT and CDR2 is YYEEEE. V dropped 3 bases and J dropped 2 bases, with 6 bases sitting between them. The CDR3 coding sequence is TGTGCCAGCAGCTGGGGTACTGGGGCCAACGTCCTGACTTTC. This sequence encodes CASSWGTGANVLTF.

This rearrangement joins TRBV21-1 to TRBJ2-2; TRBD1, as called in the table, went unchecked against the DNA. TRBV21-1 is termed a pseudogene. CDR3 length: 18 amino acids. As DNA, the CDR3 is TGTGCCAGCAGAGGAGGACCGGATCAGGGGGCGCACACCGGGGAGCTGTTTTTT. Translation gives CASRGGPDQGAHTGELFF.

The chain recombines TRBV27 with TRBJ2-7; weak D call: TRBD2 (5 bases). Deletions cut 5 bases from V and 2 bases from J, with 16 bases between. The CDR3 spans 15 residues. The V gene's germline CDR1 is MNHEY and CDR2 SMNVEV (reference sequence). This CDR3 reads CASSLLEGGPYEQYF. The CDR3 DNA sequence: TGTGCCAGCAGTCTCCTAGAGGGTGGCCCCTACGAGCAGTACTTC.

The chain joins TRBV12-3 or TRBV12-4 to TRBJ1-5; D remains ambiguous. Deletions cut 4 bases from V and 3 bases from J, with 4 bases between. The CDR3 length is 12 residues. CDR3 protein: CASSSDNQPQHF. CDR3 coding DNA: TGTGCCAGCAGTTCAGACAATCAGCCCCAGCATTTT.

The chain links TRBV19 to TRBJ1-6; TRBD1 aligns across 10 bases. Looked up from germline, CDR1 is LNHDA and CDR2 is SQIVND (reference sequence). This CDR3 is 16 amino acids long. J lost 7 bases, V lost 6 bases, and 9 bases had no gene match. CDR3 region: CASSHSDRGFNSPLHF. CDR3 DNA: TGTGCCAGTAGCCATTCGGACAGGGGGTTCAATTCACCCCTCCACTTT.

CDR3 in DNA: TGCGCCAGCAGCCAAGAAAGAAACAGGGGCTACAATGAGCAGTTCTTC. Its translation: CASSQERNRGYNEQFF. The chain recombines TRBV4-3 with TRBJ2-1; TRBD1 matches 7 bases. V was clipped by 0 bases and J by 3 bases; unmatched bases: 5. This CDR3 has 16 residues. Germline V lookup: CDR1 LGHNA, CDR2 YSLEER.

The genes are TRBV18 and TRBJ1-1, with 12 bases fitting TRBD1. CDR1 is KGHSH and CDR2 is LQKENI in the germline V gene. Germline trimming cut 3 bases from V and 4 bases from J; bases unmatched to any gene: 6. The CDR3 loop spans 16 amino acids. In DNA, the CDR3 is TGTGCCAGCTCACCTCAGGGACAGGGGGCGAGCACTGAAGCTTTCTTT. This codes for CASSPQGQGASTEAFF. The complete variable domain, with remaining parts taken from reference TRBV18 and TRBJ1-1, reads NAGVMQNPRHLVRRRGQEARLRCSPMKGHSHVYWYRQLPEEGLKFMVYLQKENIIDESGMPKERFSAEFPKEGPSILRIQQVVRGDSAAYFCASSPQGQGASTEAFFGQGTRLTVV.

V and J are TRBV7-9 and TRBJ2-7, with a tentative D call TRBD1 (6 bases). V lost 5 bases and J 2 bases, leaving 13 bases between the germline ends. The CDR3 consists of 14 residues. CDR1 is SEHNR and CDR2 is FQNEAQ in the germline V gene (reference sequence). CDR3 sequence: CASSPTDRTYEQYF. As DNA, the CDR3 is TGTGCCAGCAGCCCTACTGACAGGACCTACGAGCAGTACTTC.

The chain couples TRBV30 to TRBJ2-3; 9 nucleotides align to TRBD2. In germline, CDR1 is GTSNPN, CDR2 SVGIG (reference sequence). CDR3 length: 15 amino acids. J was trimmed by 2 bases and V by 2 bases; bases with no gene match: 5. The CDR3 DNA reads TGTGCCTGGAGTTACCTAGCGGGACCCACAGATACGCAGTATTTT. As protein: CAWSYLAGPTDTQYF.

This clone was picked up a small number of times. Here the CDR3 reads CASSFDRASGQPQHF. CDR3 coding DNA: TGTGCCAGCAGCTTCGACAGGGCCTCAGGTCAGCCCCAGCATTTT. The V gene is TRBV7-9, the J gene TRBJ1-5, with 7 bases aligning to TRBD1. CDR1 and CDR2 from the germline V gene are SEHNR and FQNEAQ (reference sequence). With V trimmed by 3 bases and J by 6 bases, 8 bases remained unmatched. This CDR3 comprises 15 residues.

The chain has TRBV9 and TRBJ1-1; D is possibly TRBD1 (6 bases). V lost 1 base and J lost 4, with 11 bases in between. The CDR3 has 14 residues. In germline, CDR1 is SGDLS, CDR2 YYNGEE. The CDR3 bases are TGTGCCAGCAGCGTACAGGGGTTAAGCACTGAAGCTTTCTTT. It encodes CASSVQGLSTEAFF.

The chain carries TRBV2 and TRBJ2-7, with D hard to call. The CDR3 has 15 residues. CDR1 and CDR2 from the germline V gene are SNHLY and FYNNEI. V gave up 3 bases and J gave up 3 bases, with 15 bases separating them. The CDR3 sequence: CASSDRLLGNYEQYF. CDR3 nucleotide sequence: TGTGCCAGCAGTGATAGACTCCTAGGAAACTACGAGCAGTACTTC.

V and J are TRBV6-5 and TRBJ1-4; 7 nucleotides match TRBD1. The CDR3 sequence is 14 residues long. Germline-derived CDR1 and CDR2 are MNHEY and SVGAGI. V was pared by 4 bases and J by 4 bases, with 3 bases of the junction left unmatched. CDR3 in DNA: TGTGCCAGCAGTTCCGACAGGGTTAATGAAAAACTGTTTTTT. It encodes CASSSDRVNEKLFF.

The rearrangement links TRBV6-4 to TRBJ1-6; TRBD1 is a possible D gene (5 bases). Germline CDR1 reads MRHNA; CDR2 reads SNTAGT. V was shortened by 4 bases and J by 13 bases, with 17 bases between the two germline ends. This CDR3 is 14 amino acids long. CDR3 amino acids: CASSASPGADPLHF. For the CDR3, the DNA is TGTGCCAGCAGTGCCAGCCCTGGGGCCGACCCCCTCCACTTT.

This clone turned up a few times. CDR3 in amino acids: CASSSNRGIIGSVLYEQYV. The CDR3 coding sequence is TGTGCCAGCTCCTCCAACAGGGGGATAATCGGGTCCGTACTCTACGAGCAGTACGTC. The V gene is TRBV18, the J gene TRBJ2-7; 8 nucleotides agree with TRBD1. Per the germline V gene, CDR1 is KGHSH and CDR2 is LQKENI. The CDR3 totals 19 residues. The J segment lost 3 bases and the V segment lost 6 bases, leaving 22 bases of the junction unmatched.

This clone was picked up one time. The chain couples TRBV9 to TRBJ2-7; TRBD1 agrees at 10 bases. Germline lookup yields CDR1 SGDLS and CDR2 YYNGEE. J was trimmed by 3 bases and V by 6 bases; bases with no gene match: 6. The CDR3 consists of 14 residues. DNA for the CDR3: TGTGCCAGCAACCCCGGGACAGGGGACTACGAGCAGTACTTC. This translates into CASNPGTGDYEQYF.

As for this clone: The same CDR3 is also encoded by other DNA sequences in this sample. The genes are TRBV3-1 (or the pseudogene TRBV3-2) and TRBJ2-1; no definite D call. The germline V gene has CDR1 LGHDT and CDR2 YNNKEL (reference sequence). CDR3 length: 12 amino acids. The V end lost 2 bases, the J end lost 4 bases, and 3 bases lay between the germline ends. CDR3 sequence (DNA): TGTGCCAGCAGCCAATCATACAATGAGCAGTTCTTC. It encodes CASSQSYNEQFF.

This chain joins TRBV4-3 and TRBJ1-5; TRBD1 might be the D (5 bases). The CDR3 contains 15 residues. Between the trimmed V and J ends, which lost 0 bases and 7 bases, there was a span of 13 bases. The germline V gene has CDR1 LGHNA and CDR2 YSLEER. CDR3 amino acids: CASSQDGGLGQPQHF. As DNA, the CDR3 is TGCGCCAGCAGCCAAGATGGGGGTTTAGGCCAGCCCCAGCATTTT.